The 22 T cell receptor beta chains given below trace back to one sample, sequenced in a study of identifying expanded T cells in peripheral blood. The method was immunoSEQ multiplex PCR; TCRdb's version includes in-frame clones alone and lacks a portion of them. The profile shows more than 50,000 clones, around four fifths of them singletons. Material: blood. These receptors were obtained from a person aged 18-70 years in good health.

The chain links TRBV14 to TRBJ2-7, with 10 positions matching TRBD1. This CDR3 is built from 15 residues. Per germline, CDR1 SGHDN and CDR2 FVKESK. V shed 4 bases, J shed 0 bases, and the junction held 3 bases outside the gene matches. CDR3 sequence: CASSPRQGASYEQYF. CDR3 nucleotide sequence: TGTGCCAGCAGCCCTCGACAGGGGGCCTCCTACGAGCAGTACTTC.

Concerning this clone itself: At one end, the junction sequence differs from germline, possibly due to a read error. The chain uses TRBV5-3 and TRBJ1-5; D is perhaps TRBD1 (5 bases). TRBV5-3 is an ORF; its function is uncertain. There are 15 residues in the CDR3. CDR3 DNA sequence: TGTGCCAGCAGCTTTGATGGGGGAGGCAATCAGCCCCAGCATTTT. Translation: CASSFDGGGNQPQHF.

This chain connects TRBV11-2 to TRBJ1-3, with a possible D match to TRBD1 (5 bases). Germline lookup yields CDR1 SGHAT and CDR2 FQNNGV. Trimming removed 5 bases from V and 4 bases from J, with 12 bases in between. CDR3 size: 14 residues. The DNA of the CDR3 is TGTGCCAGCAGCCCCCGGACAACCGGAAACACCATATATTTT. Residues: CASSPRTTGNTIYF.

This rearrangement joins TRBV11-1 to TRBJ2-2; D assignment may be TRBD1 or TRBD2 (5 bases each). Germline V gene lookup returns CDR1 SGHAT and CDR2 FQDESV (reference sequence). The CDR3 covers 19 residues. V lost 2 bases and J lost 5, with 24 bases in between. The CDR3 sequence is CASSLFSIGTGLGTGELFF. The CDR3 DNA sequence: TGTGCCAGCAGCTTATTTTCTATAGGGACCGGATTGGGGACCGGGGAGCTGTTTTTT.

This chain uses TRBV7-9 with TRBJ1-2; TRBD1 might be the D (5 bases). The germline CDR1 and CDR2 sequences are SEHNR and FQNEAQ (reference sequence). V lost 1 base to trimming and J lost 8 bases, with 8 bases between them. The CDR3 covers 12 residues. The CDR3 region has the DNA TGTGCCAGCAGCTTAGATAGGGGAGGCTACACCTTC. This encodes CASSLDRGGYTF.

V is TRBV4-3 and J is TRBJ2-7; TRBD1 matches at 7 bases. The CDR3 sequence is 14 residues long. In germline, CDR1 is LGHNA, CDR2 YSLEER. V trimming: 4 bases; J trimming: 4 bases; junction bases outside the gene matches: 7. This CDR3 reads CASSLNRGHYEQYF. The CDR3, as DNA: TGCGCCAGCAGCCTCAATAGGGGGCATTACGAGCAGTACTTC.

The chain has TRBV7-9 and TRBJ2-2; D gene unclear. Trimming pared 5 bases from V and 2 bases from J, leaving 9 bases between. This CDR3 has 14 residues. In germline, CDR1 is SEHNR, CDR2 FQNEAQ (reference sequence). The CDR3 bases are TGTGCCAGCAGCCACGACTCCAACACCGGGGAGCTGTTTTTT. Its protein product is CASSHDSNTGELFF. Looking up the rest from reference TRBV7-9 and TRBJ2-2 gives the full variable domain: DTGVSQNPRHKITKRGQNVTFRCDPISEHNRLYWYRQTLGQGPEFLTYFQNEAQLEKSRLLSDRFSAERPKGSFSTLEIQRTEQGDSAMYLCASSHDSNTGELFFGEGSRLTVL.

DNA for the CDR3: TGTGCCTCCCCCTCTGGGGCCAACGTCCTGACTTTC. Amino acids: CASPSGANVLTF. The chain joins TRBV30 to TRBJ2-6; D is uncertain. The CDR3 has 12 amino acids. Germline CDR1 GTSNPN, CDR2 SVGIG (reference sequence). Trimming removed 7 bases from V and 0 bases from J, with 4 bases in between. Full variable domain (rest looked up from reference TRBV30 and TRBJ2-6): SQTIHQWPATLVQPVGSPLSLECTVEGTSNPNLYWYRQAAGRGLQLLFYSVGIGQISSEVPQNLSASRPQDRQFILSSKKLLLSDSGFYLCASPSGANVLTFGAGSRLTVL.

The gene calls are TRBV19 and TRBJ2-1, with a possible D match to TRBD2 (6 bases). Looked up from germline, CDR1 is LNHDA and CDR2 is SQIVND (reference sequence). Trimming took off 3 bases at V and 6 bases at J, with 9 bases between the two ends. The CDR3 totals 13 residues. In DNA, the CDR3 is TGTGCCAGTAGTATCCTGGGGGGCAATGAGCAGTTCTTC. Its translation is CASSILGGNEQFF.

This clone was detected a few times. This chain links TRBV6-5 with TRBJ1-1; TRBD1 is a possible D gene (5 bases). The CDR3 is 14 residues long. The germline V and J ends were trimmed by 6 bases and 4 bases, with 15 bases remaining between them. Germline lookup yields CDR1 MNHEY and CDR2 SVGAGI. The DNA for the CDR3 is TGTGCCAGCAGAGGGGCAGCGCTGAGCACTGAAGCTTTCTTT. It translates to CASRGAALSTEAFF.

This rearrangement joins TRBV2 to TRBJ2-2, with 15 bases identical to TRBD2. CDR3 length: 17 amino acids. Trimming cost V 6 bases and J 3 bases; bases outside gene matches: 5. Germline V CDR1 and CDR2: SNHLY, FYNNEI. CDR3 DNA sequence: TGTGCCAGCAGCACCGGACTAGCGGGGGGGTACACCGGGGAGCTGTTTTTT. This gives the protein CASSTGLAGGYTGELFF.

This clone was seen only a few times. The rearrangement links TRBV6-1 to TRBJ2-2, with TRBD2 as a possible D gene (6 bases). There are 14 residues in the CDR3. V shed 6 bases and J shed 1 base, with 9 bases lying between them. Germline V gives CDR1 MNHNS, CDR2 SASEGT. In DNA form, the CDR3 reads TGTGCCAGCAGCGTGGAGGGGAACACCGGGGAGCTGTTTTTT. The encoded protein is CASSVEGNTGELFF.

The V gene is TRBV11-2, the J gene TRBJ2-3, with 10 nucleotides matching TRBD2. CDR3 size: 15 residues. CDR1 and CDR2 (germline): SGHAT, FQNNGV. V was clipped by 6 bases and J by 2 bases; unmatched bases: 5. CDR3 sequence: CASRERGGHTDTQYF. The CDR3 nucleotides read TGTGCCAGCAGGGAGCGGGGGGGACACACAGATACGCAGTATTTT.

Regarding this clone: Other DNA sequences within the sample encode an identical CDR3. This chain joins TRBV6-1 and TRBJ1-5, with unresolved D. The CDR3 sequence is 13 residues long. With 1 base removed from V and 4 bases from J, the gap between germline ends came to 5 bases. Germline values: CDR1 MNHNS, CDR2 SASEGT. The CDR3, as DNA: TGTGCCAGCAGTGAAGGGGTTAATCAGCCCCAGCATTTT. Its translation: CASSEGVNQPQHF.

The chain combines TRBV7-2 with TRBJ2-7, with D possibly matching TRBD2 (6 bases). This CDR3 comprises 14 residues. V was cut by 1 base and J by 7 bases, with 14 bases left in between. Germline CDR1 and CDR2: SGHTA and FQGNSA. The CDR3 DNA follows: TGTGCCAGCAGCTTAGTGGTGGGAGGCAGTGAGCAGTACTTC. Translating it yields CASSLVVGGSEQYF.

This chain connects TRBV6-4 to TRBJ2-7, with D hard to call. V was shortened by 5 bases and J by 2 bases, with 13 bases between the two germline ends. The V gene's germline CDR1 is MRHNA and CDR2 SNTAGT. The CDR3 has 14 residues. The CDR3 DNA reads as TGTGCCAGCAGTCAGGATCTCCCTACCTACGAGCAGTACGTC. Its protein is CASSQDLPTYEQYV.

The rearrangement uses TRBV6-5 and TRBJ1-2; D is perhaps TRBD1 (5 bases). V lost 4 bases to trimming and J lost 8 bases, with 17 bases between them. The CDR3 length is 14 residues. CDR1 MNHEY and CDR2 SVGAGI come from the germline V gene. The CDR3: CASSSPGQVGGYTF. CDR3 nucleotides: TGTGCCAGCAGTTCCCCAGGGCAGGTTGGGGGCTACACCTTC.

This clone was seen more than once but under ten times. The chain recombines TRBV19 with TRBJ2-7; D is ambiguous. The germline gives CDR1 LNHDA, CDR2 SQIVND (reference sequence). V dropped 1 base and J dropped 3 bases, with 10 bases sitting between them. CDR3 length: 14 residues. Written as DNA, the CDR3 is TGTGCCAGTAGTATAGTCGGCGGAATCTACGAGCAGTACTTC. It is translated as CASSIVGGIYEQYF.

The chain links TRBV30 to TRBJ2-1; 10 bases align to TRBD1. V lost 1 base to trimming and J lost 7 bases; unmatched junction nucleotides: 1. This CDR3 has 13 amino acids. CDR1 and CDR2 (germline): GTSNPN, SVGIG (reference sequence). The CDR3 loop is CAWSGTGGNEQFF. CDR3 bases: TGTGCCTGGAGTGGGACAGGGGGAAATGAGCAGTTCTTC.

The chain joins TRBV30 to TRBJ2-5; TRBD1 matches 7 bases. Germline V gene data show CDR1 as GTSNPN and CDR2 as SVGIG (reference sequence). V shed 4 bases and J 4 bases; nucleotides not matched to a gene: 6. The length of the CDR3 is 13 residues. This CDR3 is CAWKMTGRETQYF. The DNA of the CDR3 is TGTGCCTGGAAAATGACAGGGAGAGAGACCCAGTACTTC.

This sequence joins TRBV9 and TRBJ2-7; 7 nucleotides agree with TRBD2. Looked up from germline, CDR1 is SGDLS and CDR2 is YYNGEE. This CDR3 comprises 14 residues. V was clipped by 4 bases and J by 1 base; unmatched bases: 5. The CDR3 nucleotides are TGTGCCAGCAGCCCCCGCGGGGGATCCTACGAGCAGTACTTC. Protein sequence: CASSPRGGSYEQYF.

CDR3 nucleotide sequence: TGCAGCGTTACACTAGCGGGAGGGCCGAACATTCAGTACTTC. Its protein is CSVTLAGGPNIQYF. The chain has TRBV29-1 and TRBJ2-4; 13 nucleotides agree with TRBD2. Germline CDR1 reads SQVTM; CDR2 reads ANQGSEA. The CDR3 extends over 14 amino acids. V dropped 5 bases and J dropped 7; count of bases not matched to a gene: 5.